These 12 T cell receptor beta chains were all obtained from the same sample, sequenced in a study of Graves' ophthalmopathy and Graves' hyperthyroidism. RNA served as the template for amplifying TCR beta CDR3 regions. Second-round multiplex PCR followed a first-round RT-PCR using HTBI primers. TCRdb reprocessed the multiplex PCR reads with MiXCR, giving one entry per CDR3 protein. The sample consists of roughly 400,000 distinct CDR3 sequences, less than 20% of them appearing once. Sequencing was carried out using peripheral blood. Receptors originate from a young woman with stable Graves' hyperthyroidism.

This clonotype was seen only a few times. The chain recombines TRBV11-1 with TRBJ2-5, with 11 bases fitting TRBD1. The CDR3 totals 15 residues. CDR1 and CDR2 (germline): SGHAT, FQDESV (reference sequence). The V segment lost 4 bases and the J segment 3 bases; nucleotides outside the gene matches: 4. CDR3 residues: CASSWTGGFEETQYF. The CDR3 region has the DNA TGTGCCAGCAGCTGGACAGGGGGCTTCGAAGAGACCCAGTACTTC.

The chain is built from TRBV6-5 and TRBJ1-1, with D perhaps matching TRBD1 (6 bases). CDR1 is MNHEY and CDR2 is SVGAGI in the germline V gene. The V and J ends lost 1 base and 5 bases respectively, with 14 bases between them. CDR3 length: 15 residues. CDR3 protein: CASSYLTGLGTEAFF. For the CDR3, the DNA is TGTGCCAGCAGTTACTTAACAGGGCTGGGGACTGAAGCTTTCTTT.

This clonotype was detected only a few times. This chain joins TRBV11-2 and TRBJ1-1; 8 bases agree with TRBD1. CDR1 and CDR2 (germline): SGHAT, FQNNGV. The V gene end was trimmed by 1 base and the J gene end by 0 bases; junction bases not matched to a gene: 4. The CDR3 is 16 amino acids. As DNA, the CDR3 is TGTGCCAGCAGCTTAGGACAGGGGCTGATGAACACTGAAGCTTTCTTT. It specifies CASSLGQGLMNTEAFF.

This clonotype appeared many times. The chain combines TRBV27 with TRBJ1-1; D unclear. V was shortened by 6 bases and J by 2 bases, with 10 bases between the two germline ends. The CDR3 is 13 residues long. Germline values: CDR1 MNHEY, CDR2 SMNVEV (reference sequence). For the CDR3, the DNA is TGTGCCAGCAGGAGCTCAGGAAACACTGAAGCTTTCTTT. The encoded protein is CASRSSGNTEAFF.

The rearrangement links TRBV6-2 or TRBV6-3 to TRBJ1-1; unclear D gene. The ends were cut back, 3 bases at V and 0 bases at J, with 17 bases in the middle. This CDR3 contains 17 residues. Germline V gives CDR1 MNHEY, CDR2 SVGEGT. CDR3 bases: TGTGCCAGCAGTTATTCAGCCGGGGAGGCAATGAACACTGAAGCTTTCTTT. Protein sequence: CASSYSAGEAMNTEAFF.

The chain carries TRBV12-3 or TRBV12-4 and TRBJ1-6; possible D gene TRBD1, 5 bases. V was trimmed by 4 bases and J by 3 bases, leaving 16 bases between them. This CDR3 is built from 17 residues. The CDR3 nucleotides are TGTGCCAGCAGTTCCCGGGGGGTTGCCTTCTATAATTCACCCCTCCACTTT. It yields the protein CASSSRGVAFYNSPLHF.

At least ten counts were recorded for this clonotype. This CDR3 is CASRGGRENTEAFF. The CDR3 DNA is TGTGCCAGCAGGGGGGGACGGGAGAACACTGAAGCTTTCTTT. The V gene is TRBV12-3 or TRBV12-4, the J gene TRBJ1-1; D is perhaps TRBD1 (5 bases). The CDR3 contains 14 residues. V shed 6 bases and J shed 1 base, with 12 bases lying between them.

A remark on this clonotype: One end of the junction varies from germline; a read error may be responsible. The rearrangement joins TRBV12-5 to TRBJ2-4; TRBD2 aligns across 7 bases. The V gene's germline CDR1 is LGHNT and CDR2 FRNRAP. The CDR3 sequence is 14 residues long. The CDR3 sequence: CASGYGGGVNIKYF. The CDR3 DNA reads as TGTGCTAGTGGTTATGGCGGGGGTGTGAACATTAAGTACTTC.

The chain links TRBV6-5 to TRBJ1-2, with D unclear. V lost 2 bases and J lost 4, with 11 bases in between. The CDR3 is 14 amino acids. The V gene's germline CDR1 is MNHEY and CDR2 SVGAGI. The CDR3 here is CASSYLGEPYGYTF. CDR3 nucleotides: TGTGCCAGCAGTTACCTCGGGGAGCCCTATGGCTACACCTTC.

The chain combines TRBV6-1 with TRBJ2-2; tentative D call: TRBD2 (7 bases). CDR1 MNHNS and CDR2 SASEGT come from the germline V gene. The CDR3 contains 16 residues. V was clipped by 5 bases and J by 2 bases, with 15 bases between them. CDR3 protein: CASSPVGGANTGELFF. CDR3 nucleotides: TGTGCCAGCAGTCCAGTTGGGGGGGCAAACACCGGGGAGCTGTTTTTT.

This clonotype was detected ten times or more. The chain carries TRBV29-1 and TRBJ1-3, with 7 nucleotides matching TRBD1. CDR1 is SQVTM, CDR2 ANQGSEA, per germline. This CDR3 has 15 residues. J gave up 0 bases and V 5 bases, and 7 bases lay outside the gene matches. CDR3 region: CSVKAGTDSGNTIYF. Here the CDR3 DNA reads TGCAGCGTTAAAGCAGGGACAGACTCTGGAAACACCATATATTTT.

This clonotype was observed at least ten times. This chain connects TRBV6-1 to TRBJ1-6; D is perhaps TRBD1 (6 bases). The germline gives CDR1 MNHNS, CDR2 SASEGT. V was cut by 5 bases and J by 7 bases, with 9 bases left in between. The CDR3 covers 13 residues. The CDR3 reads CASSSDSNSPLHF. CDR3 nucleotide sequence: TGTGCCAGCAGTTCGGACAGCAATTCACCCCTCCACTTT.